One and the same sample provided the 22 T cell receptor beta chains below, sequenced in a study of cytomegalovirus exposure and HLA in healthy donors. Researchers ran the PCR with 60 Vbeta and 13 Jbeta primers. Clones were read by immunoSEQ multiplex PCR, and TCRdb kept only the in-frame ones, dropping some. The data contain approximately 170,000 clones, around 62% of them singletons. Sequences were obtained from PBMCs. These receptors were obtained from a middle-aged man in good health and CMV-seronegative.

The gene calls are TRBV6-5 and TRBJ2-7; D may be TRBD1 (6 bases). CDR3 length: 12 amino acids. The germline V gene encodes CDR1 MNHEY and CDR2 SVGAGI. V dropped 7 bases and J dropped 6 bases, with 13 bases sitting between them. In DNA, the CDR3 is TGTGCCAGCATTTCGACAGGTAGCGAGCAGTACTTC. Translating gives CASISTGSEQYF.

About this clone: In the same sample, other DNA sequences code for this CDR3. V and J are TRBV10-1 and TRBJ2-1; 12 bases are shared with TRBD1. Germline V gene lookup returns CDR1 WNHNN and CDR2 SYGVQD (reference sequence). V trimming: 0 bases; J trimming: 9 bases; junction bases outside the gene matches: 6. This CDR3 contains 16 residues. CDR3: CASSESSGTGGCEQFF. CDR3 in DNA: TGCGCCAGCAGTGAGTCCTCTGGGACAGGGGGCTGTGAGCAGTTCTTC.

The chain combines TRBV4-1 with TRBJ2-7, with D maybe TRBD1 (5 bases). CDR1 and CDR2 (germline): MGHRA, YSYEKL. V was shortened by 0 bases and J by 4 bases, with 13 bases between the two germline ends. The CDR3 consists of 15 residues. CDR3 sequence (DNA): TGCGCCAGCAGCCAAGATCCGGGCAGGGTTTACGAGCAGTACTTC. This encodes CASSQDPGRVYEQYF.

This chain links TRBV14 with TRBJ2-3; 8 positions match TRBD1. The CDR3 covers 16 residues. Germline V gene lookup returns CDR1 SGHDN and CDR2 FVKESK. V was pared by 4 bases and J by 0 bases, with 6 bases of the junction left unmatched. CDR3 sequence (DNA): TGTGCCAGCAGCCTGCCGCGGACAGGGAGCACAGATACGCAGTATTTT. It specifies CASSLPRTGSTDTQYF.

The V gene is TRBV7-7, the J gene TRBJ2-3; 10 nucleotides agree with TRBD2. This CDR3 has 15 residues. CDR1 is SSHAT and CDR2 is FNYEAQ in the germline V gene (reference sequence). V gave up 4 bases and J gave up 2 bases; unmatched junction bases: 3. CDR3 DNA: TGTGCCAGCAGCTCTAGCGGGGGATCCACAGATACGCAGTATTTT. This codes for CASSSSGGSTDTQYF. The full variable domain, with the rest looked up from reference TRBV7-7 and TRBJ2-3, is GAGVSQSPRYKVTKRGQDVTLRCDPISSHATLYWYQQALGQGPEFLTYFNYEAQPDKSGLPSDRFSAERPEGSISTLTIQRTEQRDSAMYRCASSSSGGSTDTQYFGPGTRLTVL.

This chain joins TRBV10-3 and TRBJ2-5; 12 nucleotides match TRBD2. Trimming removed 4 bases from V and 4 bases from J; junction bases left unmatched: 4. The CDR3 is made up of 15 amino acids. Germline V gives CDR1 ENHRY, CDR2 SYGVKD. CDR3 residues: CAISASGGAAETQYF. The CDR3 DNA follows: TGTGCCATCAGTGCTAGCGGGGGGGCCGCAGAGACCCAGTACTTC.

The sample holds one count of this clone. The J gene is TRBJ2-2, the V gene TRBV2; the match to TRBD2 covers 7 bases. The junction had 4 bases not matched to a gene; V was cut back by 2 bases and J by 7 bases. CDR3 length equals 14 residues. Per the germline V gene, CDR1 is SNHLY and CDR2 is FYNNEI. CDR3 sequence (DNA): TGTGCCAGCAGTGAATATTGGGAGGGCGGGGAGCTGTTTTTT. Protein product: CASSEYWEGGELFF. The full variable domain, completed using reference TRBV2 and TRBJ2-2, is EPEVTQTPSHQVTQMGQEVILRCVPISNHLYFYWYRQILGQKVEFLVSFYNNEISEKSEIFDDQFSVERPDGSNFTLKIRSTKLEDSAMYFCASSEYWEGGELFFGEGSRLTVL.

This clone has only a few counts. CDR3 DNA: TGTGCCAGCAGCGAGGGACAGGCCCCAGATGAGCAGTACTTC. This gives the protein CASSEGQAPDEQYF. The V and J genes are TRBV7-9 and TRBJ2-7; 8 bases are shared with TRBD1. With 5 bases clipped from V and 7 bases from J, the junction kept 10 bases outside the gene matches. This CDR3 is 14 amino acids long. Per germline, CDR1 SEHNR and CDR2 FQNEAQ (reference sequence).

V and J are TRBV7-9 and TRBJ2-3; TRBD2 matches at 11 bases. Losses at the gene ends were 5 bases for V and 4 bases for J; bases not matched to a gene: 5. Germline V gene sequence: CDR1 SEHNR, CDR2 FQNEAQ (reference sequence). CDR3 length: 15 amino acids. CDR3 protein: CASSRLAGSADTQYF. The CDR3, as DNA: TGTGCCAGCAGCCGACTAGCGGGGAGCGCAGATACGCAGTATTTT.

J is TRBJ2-2 and V is TRBV19; tentative D call: TRBD1 (6 bases). The CDR3 is made up of 16 amino acids. Trimming pared 2 bases from V and 6 bases from J, leaving 16 bases between. Germline values: CDR1 LNHDA, CDR2 SQIVND (reference sequence). The chain's CDR3 is CASSIRNTQGAGELFF. As DNA, the CDR3 is TGTGCCAGTAGTATAAGAAATACACAGGGTGCCGGGGAGCTGTTTTTT.

The chain uses TRBV30 and TRBJ2-7; TRBD2 is a possible D gene (5 bases). From germline, CDR1 is GTSNPN and CDR2 SVGIG (reference sequence). The CDR3 is 13 residues long. The V end was cut by 4 bases, the J end by 1 base, with 11 bases between. The CDR3, as DNA: TGTGCCTGGACTCCGGAGGCTTCCTACGAGCAGTACTTC. Translating gives CAWTPEASYEQYF.

The chain uses TRBV7-9 and TRBJ1-4, with no clear D. Germline V gene data show CDR1 as SEHNR and CDR2 as FQNEAQ (reference sequence). Trimming left V 0 bases short and J 7 bases short, with 12 bases between. This CDR3 is 15 amino acids long. The CDR3 DNA sequence: TGTGCCAGCAGCTTAGCGCTCGAACTCGGTGAAAAACTGTTTTTT. Translating gives CASSLALELGEKLFF.

V gene TRBV7-2 combines with J gene TRBJ2-5, with a possible D match to TRBD1 (5 bases). CDR1 is SGHTA and CDR2 is FQGNSA in the germline V gene. This CDR3 is built from 14 residues. Trimming removed 1 base at V and 5 bases at J, with 11 bases between. The CDR3 sequence: CASSLVAGWETQYF. Written as DNA, the CDR3 is TGTGCCAGCAGCTTAGTGGCAGGGTGGGAGACCCAGTACTTC.

V usage is TRBV27 and J usage is TRBJ2-3; 10 positions match TRBD2. This CDR3 is built from 15 residues. Germline V gives CDR1 MNHEY, CDR2 SMNVEV (reference sequence). With 8 bases clipped from V and 2 bases from J, the junction kept 7 bases outside the gene matches. CDR3 in amino acids: CASGIGLAVTDTQYF. CDR3 DNA sequence: TGTGCCAGCGGAATTGGACTAGCGGTCACAGATACGCAGTATTTT.

The chain is built from TRBV18 and TRBJ1-3; 8 bases align to TRBD1. The germline gives CDR1 KGHSH, CDR2 LQKENI. The V gene end was trimmed by 6 bases and the J gene end by 0 bases; junction bases not matched to a gene: 7. The length of the CDR3 is 16 residues. CDR3 residues: CASSRTGTNSGNTIYF. The CDR3 bases are TGTGCCAGCTCGAGGACAGGGACCAACTCTGGAAACACCATATATTTT.

The chain uses TRBV25-1 and TRBJ1-2; the D is unclear. CDR1 MGHDK and CDR2 SYGVNS come from the germline V gene. Trimming took 5 bases from V and 2 from J, leaving 9 bases between them. This CDR3 comprises 13 residues. The CDR3 DNA reads TGTGCCAGCAGTAATTCCGGGAACTATGGCTACACCTTC. This encodes CASSNSGNYGYTF.

The gene calls are TRBV27 and TRBJ2-3; possible D gene TRBD2, 6 bases. There are 16 residues in the CDR3. The V end lost 6 bases, the J end lost 3 bases, and 19 bases lay between the germline ends. Looked up from germline, CDR1 is MNHEY and CDR2 is SMNVEV (reference sequence). CDR3 sequence reads: CASRGDSGDGTDTQYF. In DNA, the CDR3 is TGTGCCAGCAGGGGGGATAGCGGAGATGGGACAGATACGCAGTATTTT.

The chain joins TRBV7-2 to TRBJ2-1; maybe TRBD2 (6 bases). The CDR3 is 15 residues long. V was clipped by 5 bases and J by 7 bases, with 18 bases between them. CDR1 and CDR2 from the germline V gene are SGHTA and FQGNSA. The CDR3 spells CASSRNGGNLNEQFF. The CDR3 DNA reads TGTGCCAGCAGCCGGAACGGAGGGAATTTGAATGAGCAGTTCTTC. Drawing the rest from reference TRBV7-2 and TRBJ2-1, the complete variable domain is GAGVSQSPSNKVTEKGKDVELRCDPISGHTALYWYRQSLGQGLEFLIYFQGNSAPDKSGLPSDRFSAERTGGSVSTLTIQRTQQEDSAVYLCASSRNGGNLNEQFFGPGTRLTVL.

CDR3 protein: CAISGTSGGNEQFF. The CDR3 DNA reads TGTGCCATCAGTGGGACTAGCGGAGGGAATGAGCAGTTCTTC. This chain joins TRBV10-3 and TRBJ2-1, with TRBD2 matching over 10 bases. The CDR3 consists of 14 residues. V trimming: 4 bases; J trimming: 7 bases; junction bases outside the gene matches: 4. CDR1 is ENHRY, CDR2 SYGVKD, per germline.

This clone was counted a few times. The chain employs TRBV28 and TRBJ2-3, with TRBD2 matching over 8 bases. This CDR3 region has 16 residues. The junction had 8 bases not matched to a gene; V was cut back by 5 bases and J by 1 base. Germline V gene lookup returns CDR1 MDHEN and CDR2 SYDVKM. Written as DNA, the CDR3 is TGTGCCAGCAGTCGCCGGGGGGGCCCCCGCACAGATACGCAGTATTTT. Protein: CASSRRGGPRTDTQYF.

The CDR3 reads CASSFYSGGIYEQYF. The CDR3 DNA follows: TGTGCCAGCAGCTTTTATAGCGGGGGGATTTACGAGCAGTACTTC. The chain carries TRBV13 and TRBJ2-7; 10 positions agree with TRBD2. The ends lost 3 bases at V and 4 bases at J; junction bases unmatched: 6. The CDR3 contains 15 residues. CDR1 and CDR2 (germline): PRHDT, FYEKMQ (reference sequence).

This clone was counted a few times. Mismatch with germline at one junction end may stem from a read error. The chain joins TRBV7-9 to TRBJ2-4; 12 positions match TRBD2. CDR1 is SEHNR and CDR2 is FQNEAQ in the germline V gene (reference sequence). This CDR3 has 18 amino acids. The CDR3 sequence is CSSSLPPRLAGVENIQYF. In DNA, the CDR3 is TGTTCCAGCAGCTTACCGCCTCGACTAGCGGGAGTCGAAAACATTCAGTACTTC.